This T cell receptor (beta chain) comes out of a study of T-cell memory formation after mild COVID-19. Looking at the study overall: Among the donors, TCR clusters were largely specific to each donor.

TCRdb processed the 5' RACE reads anew with MiXCR; each CDR3 protein has one entry. This table holds under 300,000 distinct CDR3 sequences, less than 9.5% found once. A few counts support this clonotype. Source material: PBMCs or a T cell subset sorted from them (not recorded which). The receptor was isolated from a man younger than 35 who had mild COVID-19 (a few samples of this study predate the infection). Cell type and time point are not known.

CDR3 protein: CASSLGRYYGYTF. CDR3 DNA: TGTGCCAGCAGCCTTGGACGGTACTATGGCTACACCTTC. V usage is TRBV7-2 and J usage is TRBJ1-2; D ambiguous. Trimming removed 5 bases at V and 3 bases at J, with 10 bases between. This CDR3 spans 13 amino acids. CDR1 and CDR2 (germline): SGHTA, FQGNSA.